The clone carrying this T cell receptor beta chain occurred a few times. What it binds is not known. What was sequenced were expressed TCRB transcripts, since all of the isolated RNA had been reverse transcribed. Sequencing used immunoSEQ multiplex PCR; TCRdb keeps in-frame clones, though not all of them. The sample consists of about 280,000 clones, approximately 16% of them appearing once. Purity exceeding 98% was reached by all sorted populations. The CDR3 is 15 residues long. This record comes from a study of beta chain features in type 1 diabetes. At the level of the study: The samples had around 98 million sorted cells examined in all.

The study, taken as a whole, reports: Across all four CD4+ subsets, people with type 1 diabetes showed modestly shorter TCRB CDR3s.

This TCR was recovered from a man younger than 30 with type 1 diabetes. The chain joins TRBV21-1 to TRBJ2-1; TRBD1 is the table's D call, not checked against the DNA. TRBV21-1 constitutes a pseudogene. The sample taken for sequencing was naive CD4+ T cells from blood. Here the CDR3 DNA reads TGTGCCAGCAGCAAAGGGGGGACAGGGCGGAATGAGCAGTTCTTC. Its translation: CASSKGGTGRNEQFF.